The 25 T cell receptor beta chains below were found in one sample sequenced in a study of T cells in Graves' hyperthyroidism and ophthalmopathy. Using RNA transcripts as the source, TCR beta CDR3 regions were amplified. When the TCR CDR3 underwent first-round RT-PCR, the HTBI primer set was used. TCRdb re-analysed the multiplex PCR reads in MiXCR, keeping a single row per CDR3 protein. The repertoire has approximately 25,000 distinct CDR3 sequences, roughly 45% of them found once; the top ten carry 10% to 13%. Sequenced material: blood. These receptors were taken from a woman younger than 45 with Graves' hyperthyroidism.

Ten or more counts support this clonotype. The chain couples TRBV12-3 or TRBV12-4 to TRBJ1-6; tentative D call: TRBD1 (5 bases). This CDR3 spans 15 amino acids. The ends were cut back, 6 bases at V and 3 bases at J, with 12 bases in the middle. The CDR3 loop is CASSHRDHYNSPLHF. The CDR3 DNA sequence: TGTGCCAGCAGCCACCGGGACCACTATAATTCACCCCTCCACTTT.

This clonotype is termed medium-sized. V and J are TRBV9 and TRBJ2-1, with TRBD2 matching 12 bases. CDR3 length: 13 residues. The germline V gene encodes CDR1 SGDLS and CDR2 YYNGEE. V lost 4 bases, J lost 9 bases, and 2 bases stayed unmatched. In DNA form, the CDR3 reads TGTGCCAGCAGCAAGGGACTAGCGGGTGAGCAGTTCTTC. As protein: CASSKGLAGEQFF. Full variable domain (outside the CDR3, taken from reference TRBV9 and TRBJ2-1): DSGVTQTPKHLITATGQRVTLRCSPRSGDLSVYWYQQSLDQGLQFLIQYYNGEERAKGNILERFSAQQFPDLHSELNLSSLELGDSALYFCASSKGLAGEQFFGPGTRLTVL.

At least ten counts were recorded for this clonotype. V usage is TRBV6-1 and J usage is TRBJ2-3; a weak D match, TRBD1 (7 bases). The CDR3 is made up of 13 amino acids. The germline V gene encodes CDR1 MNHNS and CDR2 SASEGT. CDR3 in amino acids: CATSEGAGDTQYF. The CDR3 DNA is TGTGCTACTTCCGAGGGGGCGGGGGATACGCAGTATTTT.

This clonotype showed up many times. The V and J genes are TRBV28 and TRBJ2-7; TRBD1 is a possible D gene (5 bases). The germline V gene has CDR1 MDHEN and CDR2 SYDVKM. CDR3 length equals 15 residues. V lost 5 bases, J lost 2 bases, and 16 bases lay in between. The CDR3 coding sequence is TGTGCCAGCAGTCGAAGGACAAGCTTCACCTACGAGCAGTACTTC. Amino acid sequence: CASSRRTSFTYEQYF.

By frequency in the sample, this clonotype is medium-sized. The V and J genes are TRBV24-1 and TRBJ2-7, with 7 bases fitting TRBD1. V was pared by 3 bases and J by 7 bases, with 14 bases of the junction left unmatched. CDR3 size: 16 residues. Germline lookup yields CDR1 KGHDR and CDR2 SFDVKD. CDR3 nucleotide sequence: TGTGCCACCAGTGATACTCGGACAGGTGGGGCAGGTGAGCAGTACTTC. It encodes CATSDTRTGGAGEQYF.

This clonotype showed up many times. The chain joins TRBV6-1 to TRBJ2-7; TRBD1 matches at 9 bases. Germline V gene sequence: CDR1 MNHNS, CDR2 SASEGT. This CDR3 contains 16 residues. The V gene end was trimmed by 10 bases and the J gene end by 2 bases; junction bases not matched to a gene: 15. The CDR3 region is CAIRVMWDRDTYEQYF. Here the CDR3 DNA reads TGTGCCATCAGGGTGATGTGGGACAGGGATACCTACGAGCAGTACTTC.

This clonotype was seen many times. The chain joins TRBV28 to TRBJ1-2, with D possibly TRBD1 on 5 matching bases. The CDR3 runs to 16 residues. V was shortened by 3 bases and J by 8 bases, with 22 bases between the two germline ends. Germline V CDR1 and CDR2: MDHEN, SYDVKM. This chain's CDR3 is CASSFIAATSGRGYTF. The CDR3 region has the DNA TGTGCCAGCAGTTTTATAGCGGCTACCTCAGGGAGAGGCTACACCTTC.

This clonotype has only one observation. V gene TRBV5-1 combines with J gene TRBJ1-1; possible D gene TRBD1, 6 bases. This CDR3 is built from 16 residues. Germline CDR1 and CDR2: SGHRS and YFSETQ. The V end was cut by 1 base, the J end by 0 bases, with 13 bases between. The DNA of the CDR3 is TGCGCCAGCAGCTTGCAACAGGGAGCTATGAACACTGAAGCTTTCTTT. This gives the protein CASSLQQGAMNTEAFF.

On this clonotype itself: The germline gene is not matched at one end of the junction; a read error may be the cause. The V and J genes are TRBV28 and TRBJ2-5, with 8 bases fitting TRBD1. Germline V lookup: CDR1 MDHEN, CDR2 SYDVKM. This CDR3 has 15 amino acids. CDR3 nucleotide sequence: TGTGCCAGCAGTCTAGGACAGGGATTTGGAGAGACCCAGGACTTC. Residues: CASSLGQGFGETQDF.

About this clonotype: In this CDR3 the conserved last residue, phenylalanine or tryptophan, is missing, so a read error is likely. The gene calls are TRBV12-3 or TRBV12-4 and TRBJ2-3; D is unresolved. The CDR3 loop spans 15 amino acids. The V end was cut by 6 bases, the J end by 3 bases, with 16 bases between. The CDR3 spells CASSQVLAVTDTQYC. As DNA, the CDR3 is TGTGCCAGCAGCCAAGTCCTGGCGGTGACAGATACGCAGTATTGT.

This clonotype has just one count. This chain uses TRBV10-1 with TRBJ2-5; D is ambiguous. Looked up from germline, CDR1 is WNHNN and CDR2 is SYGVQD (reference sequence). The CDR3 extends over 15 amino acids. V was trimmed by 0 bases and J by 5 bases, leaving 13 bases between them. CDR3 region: CASSESKGSRETQYF. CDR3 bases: TGCGCCAGCAGTGAGTCAAAGGGTTCCAGGGAGACCCAGTACTTC.

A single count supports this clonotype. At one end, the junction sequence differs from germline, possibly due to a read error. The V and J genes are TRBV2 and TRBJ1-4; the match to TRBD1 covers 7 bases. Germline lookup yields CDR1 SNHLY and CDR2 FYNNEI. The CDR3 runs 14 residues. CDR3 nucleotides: TGTGCCATCAGCCGATCGGGGCAGGGGGAAAAACAGTTTTTT. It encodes CAISRSGQGEKQFF.

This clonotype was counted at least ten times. The chain's CDR3 is CAGKGVGNGELFF. CDR3 DNA sequence: TGTGCCGGCAAGGGAGTCGGTAACGGGGAGCTGTTTTTT. V gene TRBV6-4 combines with J gene TRBJ2-2; a weak D match, TRBD2 (5 bases). This CDR3 has 13 residues. Germline CDR1 is MRHNA and CDR2 is SNTAGT. V lost 11 bases and J lost 7, with 17 bases in between.

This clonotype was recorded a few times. Written as DNA, the CDR3 is TGTGCCAGCAGTTTAATCCGGGACAGCTATGGCTACACCTTC. Translating gives CASSLIRDSYGYTF. The rearrangement joins TRBV12-3 or TRBV12-4 to TRBJ1-2; 7 positions agree with TRBD1. V lost 2 bases, J lost 4 bases, and 4 bases stayed unmatched. CDR3 length equals 14 residues.

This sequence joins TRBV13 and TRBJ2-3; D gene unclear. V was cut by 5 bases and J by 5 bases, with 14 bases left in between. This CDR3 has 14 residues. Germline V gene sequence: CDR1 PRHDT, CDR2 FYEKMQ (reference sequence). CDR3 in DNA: TGTGCCAGCAGCCGTGACCGTCCCGGAGATACGCAGTATTTT. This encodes CASSRDRPGDTQYF.

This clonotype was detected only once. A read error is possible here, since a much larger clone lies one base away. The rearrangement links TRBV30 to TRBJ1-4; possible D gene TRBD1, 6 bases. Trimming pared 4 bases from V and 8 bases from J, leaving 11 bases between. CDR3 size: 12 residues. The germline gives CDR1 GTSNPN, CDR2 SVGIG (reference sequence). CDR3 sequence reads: CAWTRGGEKLFF. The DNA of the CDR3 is TGTGCCTGGACTCGGGGGGGCGAAAAACTGTTTTTT.

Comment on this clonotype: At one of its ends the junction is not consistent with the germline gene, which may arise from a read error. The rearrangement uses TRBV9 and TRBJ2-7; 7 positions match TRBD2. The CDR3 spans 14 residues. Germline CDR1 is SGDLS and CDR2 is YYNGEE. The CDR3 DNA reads TGTGCCAGCAGCGTGGCAGCGGGGTGGGGATCCCCTCACTTC. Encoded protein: CASSVAAGWGSPHF.

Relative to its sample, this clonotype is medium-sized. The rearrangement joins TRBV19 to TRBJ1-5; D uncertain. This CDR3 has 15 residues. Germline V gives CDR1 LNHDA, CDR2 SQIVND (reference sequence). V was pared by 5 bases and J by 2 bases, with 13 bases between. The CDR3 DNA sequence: TGTGCCAGTAGTTTAGGTCGTATAGGCAATCAGCCCCAGCATTTT. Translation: CASSLGRIGNQPQHF.

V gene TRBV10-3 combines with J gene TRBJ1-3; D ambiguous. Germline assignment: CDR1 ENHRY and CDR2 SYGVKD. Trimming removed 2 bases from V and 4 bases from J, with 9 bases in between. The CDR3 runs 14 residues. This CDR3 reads CAISERGNGNTIYF. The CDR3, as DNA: TGTGCCATCAGTGAGCGTGGGAACGGAAACACCATATATTTT.

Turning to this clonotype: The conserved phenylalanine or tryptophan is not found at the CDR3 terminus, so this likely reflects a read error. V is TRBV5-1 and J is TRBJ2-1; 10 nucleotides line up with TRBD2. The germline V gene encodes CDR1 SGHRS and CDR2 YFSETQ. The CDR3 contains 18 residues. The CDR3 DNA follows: TGCGCCAACAGCTTGGTCCTAGCGGGAGTGCCCCCCTACAATGAGCAGTTCTTA. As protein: CANSLVLAGVPPYNEQFL.

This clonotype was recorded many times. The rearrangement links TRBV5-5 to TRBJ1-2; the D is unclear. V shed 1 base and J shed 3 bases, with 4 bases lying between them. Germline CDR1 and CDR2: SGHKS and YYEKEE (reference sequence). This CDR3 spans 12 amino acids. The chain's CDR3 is CASSLRDYGYTF. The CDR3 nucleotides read TGTGCCAGCAGCTTGAGAGACTATGGCTACACCTTC.

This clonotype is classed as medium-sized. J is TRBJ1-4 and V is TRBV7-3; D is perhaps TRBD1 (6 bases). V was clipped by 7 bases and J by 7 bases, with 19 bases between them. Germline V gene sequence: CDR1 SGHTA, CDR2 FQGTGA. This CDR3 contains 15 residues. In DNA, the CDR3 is TGTGCCAGCATCCCCGGACAGACCCAGGGTGAAAAACTGTTTTTT. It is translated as CASIPGQTQGEKLFF.

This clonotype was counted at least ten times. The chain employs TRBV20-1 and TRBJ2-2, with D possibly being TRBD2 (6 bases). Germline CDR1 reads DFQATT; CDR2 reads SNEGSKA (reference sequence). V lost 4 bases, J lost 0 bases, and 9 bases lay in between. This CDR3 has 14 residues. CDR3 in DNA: TGCAGTGCTACCGGGACTCCGAACACCGGGGAGCTGTTTTTT. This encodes CSATGTPNTGELFF.

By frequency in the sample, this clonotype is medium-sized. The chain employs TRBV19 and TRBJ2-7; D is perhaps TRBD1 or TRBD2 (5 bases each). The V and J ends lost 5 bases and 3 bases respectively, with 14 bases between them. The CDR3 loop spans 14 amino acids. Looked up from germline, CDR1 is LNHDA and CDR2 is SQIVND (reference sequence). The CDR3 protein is CASSGTGIGYEQYF. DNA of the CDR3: TGTGCCAGTAGTGGGACCGGGATAGGCTACGAGCAGTACTTC.

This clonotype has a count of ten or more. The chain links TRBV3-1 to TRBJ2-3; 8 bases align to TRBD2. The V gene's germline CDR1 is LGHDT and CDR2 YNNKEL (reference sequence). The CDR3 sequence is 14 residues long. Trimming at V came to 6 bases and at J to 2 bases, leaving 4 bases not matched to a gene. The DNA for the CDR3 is TGTGCCAGCAGACCTAGCGGGTCCACAGATACGCAGTATTTT. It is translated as CASRPSGSTDTQYF.